These 21 T cell receptor beta chains came from one sample sequenced in a study of blood T cell repertoires in COVID-19. Clones were read by immunoSEQ multiplex PCR, and TCRdb kept only the in-frame ones, dropping some. The sample holds hundreds of thousands of clones, approximately 80% seen once. Sequencing input: PBMCs or T cells enriched from blood (not recorded which). The receptors derive from a woman in her forties with acute COVID-19.

The V and J genes are TRBV6-2 or TRBV6-3 and TRBJ1-6, with 7 bases lining up with TRBD1. Per the germline V gene, CDR1 is MNHEY and CDR2 is SVGEGT. The CDR3 runs 16 residues. Trimming took 0 bases from V and 7 from J; bases not matched to a gene: 6. The CDR3 is CASSYSGQSGNSPLHF. CDR3 bases: TGTGCCAGCAGTTACTCGGGACAGTCCGGGAATTCACCCCTCCACTTT.

The chain employs TRBV19 and TRBJ2-2; TRBD2 matches 14 bases. The CDR3 has 16 amino acids. After removal of 4 bases from V and 4 bases from J, the junction contained 2 bases not matched to a gene. Germline V gene sequence: CDR1 LNHDA, CDR2 SQIVND (reference sequence). The CDR3 sequence is CASSRLAGGPTGELFF. Written as DNA, the CDR3 is TGTGCCAGTAGTAGACTAGCGGGGGGGCCCACCGGGGAGCTGTTTTTT.

This chain links TRBV11-2 with TRBJ2-5; no firm D call. Germline CDR1 is SGHAT and CDR2 is FQNNGV. Between the trimmed V and J ends, which lost 4 bases and 4 bases, there was a span of 4 bases. The CDR3 covers 11 residues. The CDR3 bases are TGTGCCAGCAGCTACACAGAGACCCAGTACTTC. The encoded protein is CASSYTETQYF.

The sample holds a few counts of this clone. The chain couples TRBV30 to TRBJ1-1; weak D call: TRBD1 (6 bases). This CDR3 is 13 amino acids long. The germline V gene has CDR1 GTSNPN and CDR2 SVGIG (reference sequence). With 4 bases removed from V and 5 bases from J, the gap between germline ends came to 14 bases. The CDR3 bases are TGTGCCTGGAAACGACAGGTTGAGACTGAAGCTTTCTTT. Protein product: CAWKRQVETEAFF.

This chain joins TRBV7-3 and TRBJ2-3; TRBD2 agrees at 7 bases. The germline V gene has CDR1 SGHTA and CDR2 FQGTGA. The CDR3 runs to 16 residues. Trimming removed 4 bases from V and 0 bases from J; junction bases left unmatched: 7. The CDR3 protein is CASSSGLDFSTDTQYF. Here the CDR3 DNA reads TGTGCCAGCAGCTCCGGACTAGACTTTAGCACAGATACGCAGTATTTT.

The genes are TRBV7-2 and TRBJ2-1; tentative D call: TRBD2 (5 bases). There are 14 residues in the CDR3. Trimming shortened V by 4 bases and J by 7 bases, and 14 bases separated the two germline ends. From germline, CDR1 is SGHTA and CDR2 FQGNSA. The CDR3 bases are TGTGCCAGCAGCTACGACTATCTTCGGAATGAGCAGTTCTTC. Translating it yields CASSYDYLRNEQFF.

This clone has a single count. The genes are TRBV2 and TRBJ1-2; 7 bases line up with TRBD1. V dropped 0 bases and J dropped 4; count of bases not matched to a gene: 2. There are 14 residues in the CDR3. Per germline, CDR1 SNHLY and CDR2 FYNNEI. The CDR3 nucleotides read TGTGCCAGCAGTGAAGCAGGGGGCCTCTATGGCTACACCTTC. Protein: CASSEAGGLYGYTF.

The chain combines TRBV3-1 (or the pseudogene TRBV3-2) with TRBJ2-2; D may be TRBD2 (6 bases). The CDR3 extends over 17 amino acids. In germline, CDR1 is LGHDT, CDR2 YNNKEL (reference sequence). Trimming took off 1 base at V and 6 bases at J, with 18 bases between the two ends. In DNA, the CDR3 is TGTGCCAGCAGCCAAGTGCTTGGGGGGTCACGGGCCGGGGAGCTGTTTTTT. Amino acid sequence: CASSQVLGGSRAGELFF.

This clone has only one observation. The same CDR3 is also encoded by other DNA sequences in this sample. This rearrangement joins TRBV9 to TRBJ2-1, with TRBD2 matching over 7 bases. The CDR3 has 14 amino acids. The V gene end was trimmed by 0 bases and the J gene end by 7 bases; junction bases not matched to a gene: 4. Looked up from germline, CDR1 is SGDLS and CDR2 is YYNGEE. The CDR3 sequence is CASSVAGSGNEQFF. The CDR3 nucleotides are TGTGCCAGCAGCGTAGCGGGTAGCGGGAATGAGCAGTTCTTC.

A remark on this clone: The identical CDR3 is also encoded by other nucleotide sequences in the sample. The J gene is TRBJ1-4, the V gene TRBV19, with 7 bases matching TRBD1. Germline V CDR1 and CDR2: LNHDA, SQIVND (reference sequence). This CDR3 spans 13 amino acids. Trimming removed 5 bases from V and 7 bases from J; junction bases left unmatched: 4. DNA of the CDR3: TGTGCCAGTAGTGGGACAGTCGGTGAAAAACTGTTTTTT. Translation: CASSGTVGEKLFF.

This chain joins TRBV4-3 and TRBJ2-3; TRBD1 is a possible D gene (6 bases). This CDR3 is built from 16 residues. V gave up 3 bases and J gave up 6 bases, with 19 bases separating them. Germline-derived CDR1 and CDR2 are LGHNA and YSLEER. CDR3: CASSHLRGGGLDTQYF. In DNA, the CDR3 is TGCGCCAGCAGCCACCTCCGTGGGGGCGGACTGGATACGCAGTATTTT.

This chain uses TRBV5-1 with TRBJ1-6; D perhaps matches TRBD1 (6 bases). The CDR3 has 15 residues. The germline CDR1 and CDR2 sequences are SGHRS and YFSETQ. Trimming took off 3 bases at V and 4 bases at J, with 11 bases between the two ends. In nucleotides, the CDR3 is TGCGCCAGCAGCTGGGTCCAGGGGTATAATTCACCCCTCCACTTT. Translation: CASSWVQGYNSPLHF.

The gene calls are TRBV5-1 and TRBJ2-6; TRBD2 aligns across 7 bases. Per germline, CDR1 SGHRS and CDR2 YFSETQ. The J segment lost 0 bases and the V segment lost 1 base, leaving 1 base of the junction unmatched. CDR3 length equals 16 residues. In DNA form, the CDR3 reads TGCGCCAGCAGCTTGAGCGGGGACTCTGGGGCCAACGTCCTGACTTTC. Translating it yields CASSLSGDSGANVLTF.

The genes are TRBV2 and TRBJ2-2; 10 positions agree with TRBD1. V lost 8 bases to trimming and J lost 5 bases; unmatched junction nucleotides: 8. Germline-derived CDR1 and CDR2 are SNHLY and FYNNEI. The CDR3 extends over 15 amino acids. CDR3 DNA: TGTGCCAGCGGATCCGGGACAGGGGTTACCGGGGAGCTGTTTTTT. Translated: CASGSGTGVTGELFF.

The CDR3 protein is CASSTGSGGRGTEAFF. The CDR3 DNA sequence: TGTGCCAGTAGTACGGGATCAGGGGGCAGGGGGACTGAAGCTTTCTTT. The chain is built from TRBV19 and TRBJ1-1; 8 bases agree with TRBD1. Germline V gene lookup returns CDR1 LNHDA and CDR2 SQIVND (reference sequence). V was clipped by 4 bases and J by 5 bases; unmatched bases: 12. The CDR3 totals 16 residues.

This clone occurred once. The chain couples TRBV7-2 to TRBJ1-4; TRBD1 agrees at 10 bases. The CDR3 runs to 14 residues. CDR1 SGHTA and CDR2 FQGNSA come from the germline V gene. With 5 bases clipped from V and 8 bases from J, the junction kept 5 bases outside the gene matches. The CDR3 region is CASSHRDRGEKLFF. In nucleotides, the CDR3 is TGTGCCAGCAGCCACCGGGACAGGGGAGAAAAACTGTTTTTT.

This clone was detected only a few times. V gene TRBV19 combines with J gene TRBJ1-5, with TRBD1 matching 9 bases. Losses at the gene ends were 5 bases for V and 3 bases for J; bases not matched to a gene: 2. From germline, CDR1 is LNHDA and CDR2 SQIVND (reference sequence). The CDR3 has 14 residues. The CDR3 DNA reads as TGTGCCAGTAGTGGACAGGGGTACAATCAGCCCCAGCATTTT. Its protein product is CASSGQGYNQPQHF.

The chain uses TRBV5-1 and TRBJ1-6; TRBD1 is a possible D gene (6 bases). The V gene's germline CDR1 is SGHRS and CDR2 YFSETQ. This CDR3 spans 16 amino acids. The V gene lost 4 bases and the J gene lost 9 bases, with 20 bases spanning the gap. The CDR3 nucleotides read TGCGCCAGCAGCCCCGATGGACAGCACCGCGGTTCACCCCTCCACTTT. Amino acid sequence: CASSPDGQHRGSPLHF.

The rearrangement uses TRBV12-3 or TRBV12-4 and TRBJ1-1; maybe TRBD1 (5 bases). Trimming removed 6 bases from V and 0 bases from J, with 8 bases in between. CDR3 size: 13 residues. This CDR3 reads CASRKTVNTEAFF. Written as DNA, the CDR3 is TGTGCCAGCAGAAAGACAGTGAACACTGAAGCTTTCTTT.

The genes are TRBV7-9 and TRBJ2-1; D possibly corresponds to TRBD2 (7 bases). Germline lookup yields CDR1 SEHNR and CDR2 FQNEAQ (reference sequence). The V end was cut by 5 bases, the J end by 4 bases, with 12 bases between. This CDR3 spans 14 amino acids. CDR3 sequence: CASSPGGSYNEQFF. The CDR3 DNA follows: TGTGCCAGCAGCCCGGGGGGCAGTTACAATGAGCAGTTCTTC.

The chain uses TRBV10-1 and TRBJ2-1, with TRBD1 matching 8 bases. The ends lost 2 bases at V and 8 bases at J; junction bases unmatched: 5. Germline V gene data show CDR1 as WNHNN and CDR2 as SYGVQD (reference sequence). The CDR3 contains 14 residues. Here the CDR3 reads CASSEIPGGDEQFF. The DNA of the CDR3 is TGCGCCAGCAGTGAGATTCCAGGGGGCGATGAGCAGTTCTTC.